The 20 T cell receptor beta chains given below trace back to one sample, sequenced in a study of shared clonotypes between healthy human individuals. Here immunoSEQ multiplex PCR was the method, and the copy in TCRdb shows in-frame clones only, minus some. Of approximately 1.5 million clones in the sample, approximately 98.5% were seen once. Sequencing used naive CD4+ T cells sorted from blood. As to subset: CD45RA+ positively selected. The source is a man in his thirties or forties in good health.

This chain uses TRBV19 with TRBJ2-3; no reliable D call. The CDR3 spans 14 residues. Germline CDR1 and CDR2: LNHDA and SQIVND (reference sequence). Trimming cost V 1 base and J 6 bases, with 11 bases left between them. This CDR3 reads CASSIATASDTQYF. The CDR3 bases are TGTGCCAGTAGTATAGCTACGGCCTCGGATACGCAGTATTTT.

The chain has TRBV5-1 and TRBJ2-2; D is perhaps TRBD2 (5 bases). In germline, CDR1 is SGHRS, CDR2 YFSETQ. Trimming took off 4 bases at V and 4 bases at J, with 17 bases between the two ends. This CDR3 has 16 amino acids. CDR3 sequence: CASSPWERRPTGELFF. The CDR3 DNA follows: TGCGCCAGCAGCCCCTGGGAGCGGAGACCCACCGGGGAGCTGTTTTTT.

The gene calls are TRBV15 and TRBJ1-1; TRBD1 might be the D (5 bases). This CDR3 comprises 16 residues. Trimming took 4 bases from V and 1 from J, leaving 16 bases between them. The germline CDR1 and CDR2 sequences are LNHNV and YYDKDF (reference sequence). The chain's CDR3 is CATSTELRGSNTEAFF. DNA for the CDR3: TGTGCCACCAGCACTGAACTTCGGGGCTCGAACACTGAAGCTTTCTTT.

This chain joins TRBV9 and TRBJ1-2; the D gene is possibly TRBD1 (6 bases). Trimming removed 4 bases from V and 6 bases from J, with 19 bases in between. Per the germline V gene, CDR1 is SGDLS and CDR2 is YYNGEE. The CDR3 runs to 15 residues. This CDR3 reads CASSLRVGGSDGYTF. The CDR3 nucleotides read TGTGCCAGCAGCCTCAGGGTAGGGGGGAGCGATGGCTACACCTTC.

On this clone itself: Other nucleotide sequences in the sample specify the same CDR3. The CDR3 DNA follows: TGTGCCAGCTCACCTGGGGCAGCCAGCTACGAGCAGTACTTC. Its protein product is CASSPGAASYEQYF. The genes are TRBV18 and TRBJ2-7, with D tentatively TRBD1 (5 bases). Trimming cost V 3 bases and J 3 bases, with 12 bases left between them. Per the germline V gene, CDR1 is KGHSH and CDR2 is LQKENI. The CDR3 covers 14 residues.

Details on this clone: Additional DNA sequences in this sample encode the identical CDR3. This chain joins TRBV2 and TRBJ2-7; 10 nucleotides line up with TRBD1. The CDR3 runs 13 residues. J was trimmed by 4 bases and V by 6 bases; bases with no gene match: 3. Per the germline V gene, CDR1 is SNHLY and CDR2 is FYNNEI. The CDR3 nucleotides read TGTGCCAGCAGCCGGGACAGGGGTTACGAGCAGTACTTC. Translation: CASSRDRGYEQYF.

The CDR3, as DNA: TGTGCCAGCAGTTACTTAGGGGGCTACTATGGCTACACCTTC. It encodes CASSYLGGYYGYTF. The chain combines TRBV6-4 with TRBJ1-2; the match to TRBD1 covers 7 bases. With V trimmed by 5 bases and J by 3 bases, 6 bases remained unmatched. In germline, CDR1 is MRHNA, CDR2 SNTAGT. The CDR3 is made up of 14 amino acids.

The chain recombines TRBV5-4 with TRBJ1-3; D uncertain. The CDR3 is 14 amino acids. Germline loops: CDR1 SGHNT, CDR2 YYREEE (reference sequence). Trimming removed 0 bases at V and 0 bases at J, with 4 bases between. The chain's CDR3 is CASSLGPSGNTIYF. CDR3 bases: TGTGCCAGCAGCTTGGGGCCCTCTGGAAACACCATATATTTT.

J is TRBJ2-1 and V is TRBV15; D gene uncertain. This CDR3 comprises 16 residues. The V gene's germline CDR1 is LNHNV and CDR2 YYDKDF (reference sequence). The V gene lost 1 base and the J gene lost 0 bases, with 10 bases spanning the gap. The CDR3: CATSRVRVSSYNEQFF. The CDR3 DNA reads TGTGCCACCAGCAGAGTCCGGGTGAGCTCCTACAATGAGCAGTTCTTC. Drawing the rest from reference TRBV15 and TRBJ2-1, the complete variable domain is DAMVIQNPRYQVTQFGKPVTLSCSQTLNHNVMYWYQQKSSQAPKLLFHYYDKDFNNEADTPDNFQSRRPNTSFCFLDIRSPGLGDTAMYLCATSRVRVSSYNEQFFGPGTRLTVL.

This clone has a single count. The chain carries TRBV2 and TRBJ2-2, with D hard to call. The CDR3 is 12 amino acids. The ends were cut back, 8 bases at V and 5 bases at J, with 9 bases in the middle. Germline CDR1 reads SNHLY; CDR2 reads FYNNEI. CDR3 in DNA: TGTGCCAGCTCTCTCGGGACCGGGGAGCTGTTTTTT. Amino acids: CASSLGTGELFF.

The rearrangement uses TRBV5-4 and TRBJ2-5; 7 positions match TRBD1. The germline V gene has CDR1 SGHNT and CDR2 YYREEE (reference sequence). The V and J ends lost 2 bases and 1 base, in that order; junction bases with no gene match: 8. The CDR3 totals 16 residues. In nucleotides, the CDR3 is TGTGCCAGCAGCTTAGGGGGCGGCAAACTCCAAGAGACCCAGTACTTC. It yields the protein CASSLGGGKLQETQYF.

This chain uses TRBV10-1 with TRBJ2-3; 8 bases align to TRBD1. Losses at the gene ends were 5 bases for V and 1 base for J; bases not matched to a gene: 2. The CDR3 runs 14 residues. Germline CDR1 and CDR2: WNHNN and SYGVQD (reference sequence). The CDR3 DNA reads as TGCGCCAGCAGTACGGACAGGGGCACAGATACGCAGTATTTT. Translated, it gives CASSTDRGTDTQYF.

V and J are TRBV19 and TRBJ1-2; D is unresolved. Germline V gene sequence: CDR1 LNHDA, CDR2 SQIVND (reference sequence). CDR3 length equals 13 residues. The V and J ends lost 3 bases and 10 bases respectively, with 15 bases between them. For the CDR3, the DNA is TGTGCCAGTAGTATCGTTCCCGGACCTCCCTACACCTTC. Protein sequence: CASSIVPGPPYTF.

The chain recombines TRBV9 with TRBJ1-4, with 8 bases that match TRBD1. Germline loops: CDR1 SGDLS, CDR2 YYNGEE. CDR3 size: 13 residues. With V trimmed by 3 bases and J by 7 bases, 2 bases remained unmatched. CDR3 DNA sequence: TGTGCCAGCAGCGATGGACAGGGTGAAAAACTGTTTTTT. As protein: CASSDGQGEKLFF.

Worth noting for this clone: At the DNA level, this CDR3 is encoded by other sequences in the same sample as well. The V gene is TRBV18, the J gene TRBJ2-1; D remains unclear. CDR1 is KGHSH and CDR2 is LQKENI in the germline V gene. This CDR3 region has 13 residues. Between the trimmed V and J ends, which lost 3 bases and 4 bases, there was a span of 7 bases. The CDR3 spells CASSPSAYNEQFF. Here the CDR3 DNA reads TGTGCCAGCTCACCGTCCGCTTACAATGAGCAGTTCTTC.

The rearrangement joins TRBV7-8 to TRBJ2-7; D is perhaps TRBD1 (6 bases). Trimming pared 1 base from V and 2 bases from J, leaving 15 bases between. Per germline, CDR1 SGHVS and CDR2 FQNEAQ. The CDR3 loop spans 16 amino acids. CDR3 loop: CASSLVGRTVPYEQYF. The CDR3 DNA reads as TGTGCCAGCAGCTTAGTGGGACGGACAGTTCCCTACGAGCAGTACTTC.

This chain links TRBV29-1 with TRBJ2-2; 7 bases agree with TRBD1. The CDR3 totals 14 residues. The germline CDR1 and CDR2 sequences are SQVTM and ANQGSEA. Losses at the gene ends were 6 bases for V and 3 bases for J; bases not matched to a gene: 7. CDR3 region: CSVRQGRDTGELFF. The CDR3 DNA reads TGCAGCGTACGACAGGGTCGAGACACCGGGGAGCTGTTTTTT.

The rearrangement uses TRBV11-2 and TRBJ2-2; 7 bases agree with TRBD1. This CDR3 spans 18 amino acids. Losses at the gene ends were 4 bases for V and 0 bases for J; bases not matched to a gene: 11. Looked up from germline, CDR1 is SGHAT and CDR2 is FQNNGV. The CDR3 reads CASSYASGTAANTGELFF. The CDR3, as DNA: TGTGCCAGCAGCTACGCCTCAGGGACAGCCGCGAACACCGGGGAGCTGTTTTTT. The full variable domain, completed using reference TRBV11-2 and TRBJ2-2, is EAGVAQSPRYKIIEKRQSVAFWCNPISGHATLYWYQQILGQGPKLLIQFQNNGVVDDSQLPKDRFSAERLKGVDSTLKIQPAKLEDSAVYLCASSYASGTAANTGELFFGEGSRLTVL.

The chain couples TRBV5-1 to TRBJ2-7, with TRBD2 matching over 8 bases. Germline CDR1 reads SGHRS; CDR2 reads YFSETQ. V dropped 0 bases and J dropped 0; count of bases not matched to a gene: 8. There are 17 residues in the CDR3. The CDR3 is CASSLAPIAGLSYEQYF. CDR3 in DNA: TGCGCCAGCAGCTTGGCCCCAATAGCGGGACTCTCCTACGAGCAGTACTTC.

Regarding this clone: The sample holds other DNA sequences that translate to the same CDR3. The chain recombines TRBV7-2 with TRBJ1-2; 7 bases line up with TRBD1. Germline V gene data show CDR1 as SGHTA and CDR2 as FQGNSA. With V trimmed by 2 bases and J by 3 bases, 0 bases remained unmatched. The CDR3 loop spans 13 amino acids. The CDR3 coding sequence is TGTGCCAGCAGCTTACAGGGGGACTATGGCTACACCTTC. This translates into CASSLQGDYGYTF.